This T cell receptor beta chain was sequenced in a study of blood T cell repertoires in COVID-19. The wider study: Samples representing acute and convalescent COVID-19 were sourced from the United States, Italy and Spain. T cells, B-cell-depleted T cells, or PBMCs provided the cDNA or gDNA that served as material.

Original methodology: Reference gene primer amplification gave nucleated cell count estimates. Generated by immunoSEQ multiplex PCR, the TCRdb table keeps only in-frame clones and is missing some. V and J calls and clone size come straight from that table; D and trimming were deduced from the DNA. The table lists about 70,000 clones, roughly 80% of them singletons. Input material: peripheral blood. The source of this sequence is a man between 65 and 79 years old who had recovered from COVID-19.

CDR3 amino acids: CAWSVLGPTGFNEQFF. DNA for the CDR3: TGTGCCTGGAGTGTGTTGGGTCCGACAGGGTTCAATGAGCAGTTCTTC. V and J are TRBV30 and TRBJ2-1; 7 bases align to TRBD1. Germline values: CDR1 GTSNPN, CDR2 SVGIG (reference sequence). CDR3 length: 16 amino acids. The junction had 11 bases not matched to a gene; V was cut back by 0 bases and J by 6 bases.